The T cell receptor beta chain described here comes from a study of CD8 T cells in ankylosing spondylitis. A single record per CDR3 protein comes from TCRdb applying MiXCR to the 5' RACE reads. The sample carries about 150,000 distinct CDR3 sequences, around two fifths recorded once. CDR3 length: 14 residues. Trimming stripped 3 bases from V and 8 bases from J, with 14 bases between. This clonotype was found a few times. This sequence was found in a male donor with ankylosing spondylitis. The source material was synovial fluid, either unsorted or a sorted T cell fraction (not recorded which). V and J are TRBV12-3 or TRBV12-4 and TRBJ2-1, with D possibly matching TRBD2 (5 bases). In nucleotides, the CDR3 is TGTGCCAGCAGTTTTTTTCGCGAGAGGGATGAGCAGTTCTTC. Protein sequence: CASSFFRERDEQFF.